Given below is one T cell receptor beta chain in context. What it binds is unknown. Amplification used 60 Vbeta primers and 13 Jbeta primers. Clones were sequenced by immunoSEQ multiplex PCR, and TCRdb holds only the in-frame ones, with some missing. The data contain 200,000 or so clones, around 85% of them seen just once; the ten biggest clones take up about 1.7%. Germline CDR1 reads SEHNR; CDR2 reads FQNEAQ (reference sequence). The CDR3 is 14 residues long. V trimming: 5 bases; J trimming: 8 bases; junction bases outside the gene matches: 7. The data belong to a study of cytomegalovirus exposure and HLA in healthy donors. Whole-study findings and limits: In a later analysis, DRB1 alleles had the most associated TCRs; HLA-C alleles the fewest. The authors excluded some V segments, including TRBV6-2 and TRBV6-3, as indistinguishable.

The clonotype originates from a man aged 45-60 years in good health and CMV-seronegative. Sample: PBMCs. The V call is TRBV7-9, the J call TRBJ2-1, with 9 bases aligning to TRBD2. The CDR3 region has the DNA TGTGCCAGCAGCGTGACTAGCGGAAGTGATGAGCAGTTCTTC. It specifies CASSVTSGSDEQFF.